Listed here is a single T cell receptor (beta chain). One entry per CDR3 protein, called by TCRdb with MiXCR from the 5' RACE reads. The sample yields a few hundred thousand distinct CDR3 sequences, around 16% seen once. These data are taken from a study of T cells after yellow fever vaccination. Study-level background: Preparing low-cell-number fractions relied on SMART-Seq v4 Ultra Low Input.

Germline CDR1 reads MNHEY; CDR2 reads SMNVEV (reference sequence). The germline V and J ends were trimmed by 4 bases and 5 bases, with 11 bases remaining between them. The CDR3 runs 13 residues. V usage is TRBV27 and J usage is TRBJ2-5; tentative D call: TRBD1 (6 bases). Sequences were derived from PBMCs, sampled 5 days after the first yellow fever vaccination. The source of this sequence is a man younger than 30 who received the YFV17D yellow fever vaccine. The CDR3 loop is CASSYRAKETQYF. The DNA for the CDR3 is TGTGCCAGCAGTTACAGGGCTAAGGAGACCCAGTACTTC.